Below, one TCR beta chain is given with its context. The target of this receptor is not known. No clone much larger than this one lies a single base away; base qualities are absent. This sample was included in a study of control samples from healthy donors and cancer patients (dated by TCRdb to about 2020). CDR1 and CDR2 are read off the germline V gene (reference sequence) as LGHDT and YNNKEL. The CDR3 measures 14 amino acids from cysteine to phenylalanine. Here the CDR3 DNA is all that survives: 42 bases in frame from base 1. Between the V and J ends, shortened by 1 base and 6 bases respectively, the junction contains 12 bases. Libraries were prepared through the immunoSEQ multiplex PCR assay. Held by TCRdb, this immuneACCESS table contains in-frame sequences only and omits some clones. Under half of the omission traces to an unresolved V gene where checked; the cause of the rest is unknown. The sample table records 100,000 to 150,000 clones; roughly 90% of these occur just once. Clones ranked in the top ten supply around 7.9% of the sample.

The origin of this receptor is a man younger than 35 in good health. Material for sequencing was blood. Recombination joined TRBV3-1 (or the pseudogene TRBV3-2) with TRBJ1-1, with no confidently assigned D gene. The DNA sequence reads TGTGCCAGCAGCCAAGGGGCAGGAGAACCTGAAGCTTTCTTT. Translation gives CASSQGAGEPEAFF.